This TCR beta chain was identified in a study of T-cell memory formation after mild COVID-19. MiXCR, run by TCRdb on the 5' RACE reads, gives a single entry per CDR3 protein. The data contain approximately 230,000 distinct CDR3 sequences, around 17% of them singletons. The origin of this receptor is a man between 18 and 35 years old who had mild COVID-19 (a few samples of this study predate the infection). Cell type and time point are not known. The sequencing sample was made of PBMCs or a T cell subset sorted from them (not recorded which).

CDR3 region: CASSLEVAETQYF. As DNA, the CDR3 is TGTGCCAGCAGCTTAGAAGTTGCGGAGACCCAGTACTTC. This chain links TRBV7-2 with TRBJ2-5, with no clear D. CDR1 SGHTA and CDR2 FQGNSA come from the germline V gene. CDR3 length: 13 residues. Trimming stripped 1 base from V and 5 bases from J, with 8 bases between.